These T cell receptor beta chains were read from a single sample in a study of cytomegalovirus exposure and HLA in healthy donors. The protocol was immunoSEQ multiplex PCR, while the TCRdb copy is restricted to in-frame clones and leaves out a portion. Of about 160,000 clones listed, around 79% are singletons. Sequenced material: PBMCs. The receptors come from a man between 35 and 55 years old in good health and CMV-seronegative. Both conserved end residues are part of each CDR3. The D gene is left open where the match is weak. A clone size is listed for some rows: how often the clone was seen (once, few, many), or a class if it is expanded.

length | J | D | V | size | DNA | CDR3
13 | TRBJ1-5 | . | TRBV6-5 | . | TGTGCCAGCAGGGCCCGGGAGACTCAGCCCCAGCATTTT | CASRARETQPQHF
14 | TRBJ2-3 | TRBD2 | TRBV7-6 | . | TGTGCCAGCAGCTTAAGCGGGGGGCCAGATACGCAGTATTTT | CASSLSGGPDTQYF
16 | TRBJ1-2 | . | TRBV6-6 | . | TGTGCCAGCAGTTTCCCTCCACAGAGGCGAGGGTTAGGCTACACCTTC | CASSFPPQRRGLGYTF
13 | TRBJ1-2 | . | TRBV11-2 | few | TGTGCCAGCAGCGCAGACTCTCTGAGGGGCTACACCTTC | CASSADSLRGYTF
16 | TRBJ2-5 | . | TRBV28 | . | TGTGCCAGCAGTTTATTGGGAGGGGGGTCAGGAGAGACCCAGTACTTC | CASSLLGGGSGETQYF
14 | TRBJ2-7 | TRBD2 | TRBV6-1 | . | TGTGCCAGCAGGGGGACTAGCGGGGGATACGAGCAGTACTTC | CASRGTSGGYEQYF
13 | TRBJ1-5 | . | TRBV29-1 | few | TGCAGCGTTGGTACAGGGAGTCATCAGCCCCAGCATTTT | CSVGTGSHQPQHF
15 | TRBJ2-5 | TRBD2 | TRBV7-6 | . | TGTGCCAGCAGCTTAAGTACTAGCGGGGTGGAGACCCAGTACTTC | CASSLSTSGVETQYF
15 | TRBJ2-2 | . | TRBV5-1 | . | TGCGCCAGCAGCTTGTCTCGCGGTCAGACCGGGGAGCTGTTTTTT | CASSLSRGQTGELFF
15 | TRBJ1-5 | . | TRBV19 | few | TGTGCCAGTAGTATGAGGCAGGGCCTCAATCAGCCCCAGCATTTT | CASSMRQGLNQPQHF
15 | TRBJ1-6 | . | TRBV28 | . | TGTGCCAGCAGTTCTCCACAGTCCAAAGCCTCACCCCTCCACTTT | CASSSPQSKASPLHF
15 | TRBJ2-3 | . | TRBV7-8 | . | TGTGCCAGCAGCTTATTGTTCAGGGAAGCGGATACGCAGTATTTT | CASSLLFREADTQYF
14 | TRBJ2-7 | . | TRBV15 | . | TGTGCCACCAGCGTTGATCGCGGGAACTACGAGCAGTACTTC | CATSVDRGNYEQYF
17 | TRBJ2-6 | TRBD1 | TRBV10-3 | few | TGTGCCATCAGTGATGGCAGGGGGCGGGCTGGGGCCAACGTCCTGACTTTC | CAISDGRGRAGANVLTF
16 | TRBJ2-7 | . | TRBV19 | . | TGTGCCAGTAGTGACCAGGGGTGGGAGACCCCCTACGAGCAGTACTTC | CASSDQGWETPYEQYF
14 | TRBJ1-6 | . | TRBV12-5 | . | TGTGCTAGTGGTTTTGGTCAGGCCAATTCACCCCTCCACTTT | CASGFGQANSPLHF
16 | TRBJ2-7 | . | TRBV13 | . | TGTGCCAGCAGCTTAGGCCGAACAGGGTACCGGCGCGAGCAGTACTTC | CASSLGRTGYRREQYF
12 | TRBJ2-1 | . | TRBV7-2 | few | TGTGCCAGCAGCTTCCCGGGCAATGAGCAGTTCTTC | CASSFPGNEQFF
12 | TRBJ1-2 | . | TRBV5-4 | . | TGTGCCAGCAGCTTGGCAAACCGCGGTAGTACCTTC | CASSLANRGSTF
14 | TRBJ2-4 | . | TRBV27 | few | TGTGCCAGCAGTTTTTTCAGGGATTGGAACATTCAGTACTTC | CASSFFRDWNIQYF
15 | TRBJ1-4 | TRBD1 | TRBV5-1 | . | TGCGCCAGCAGCTTGGGGCGGACAGGGAATGAAAAACTGTTTTTT | CASSLGRTGNEKLFF
16 | TRBJ2-1 | TRBD1 | TRBV18 | . | TGTGCCAGCTCACCACCCGGACAGGGAACCTACAATGAGCAGTTCTTC | CASSPPGQGTYNEQFF
15 | TRBJ2-2 | . | TRBV29-1 | few | TGCAGCGTTGAAAGGAGTGACAGGAACACCGGGGAGCTGTTTTTT | CSVERSDRNTGELFF
16 | TRBJ2-3 | TRBD1 | TRBV19 | . | TGTGCCAGTAGTATAGGGGGACAGGCGTTCACAGATACGCAGTATTTT | CASSIGGQAFTDTQYF
17 | TRBJ2-2 | TRBD2 | TRBV4-3 | . | TGCGCCAGCAGCAGTTCTCACGCGGGGGTCAACACCGGGGAGCTGTTTTTT | CASSSSHAGVNTGELFF
16 | TRBJ1-3 | TRBD1 | TRBV15 | . | TGTGCCACCAGCAGGGACAGGGGAACCTCTGGAAACACCATATATTTT | CATSRDRGTSGNTIYF
15 | TRBJ2-7 | TRBD2 | TRBV6-6 | . | TGTGCCAGCAGTTCCGCCAGCGGGGGGGCCAGCGAGCAGTACTTC | CASSSASGGASEQYF